This T cell receptor beta chain stems from a study of blood T cell repertoires in COVID-19 (dated by TCRdb to between 2020 and 2021). Looking at the study overall: Samples covering the acute and convalescent phases of COVID-19 were provided by collaborators in the United States, Italy and Spain. The prospective study material was composed of cDNA or gDNA derived from T cells, B-cell-depleted T cells, or PBMCs. The samples were drawn from the first 160 participants of the ongoing ImmuneRACE study and from 950 to 1,500 subjects provided by 6 global collaborators. The dataset comprised deeply sampled blood TCRbeta repertoires from subjects exposed to, actively infected with, or recovered from COVID-19. The repertoires were released in a freely available public database meant as a resource for research on the immune response to SARS-CoV-2. A de-identified subject ID, COVID-19 status, age in years and sex were almost always included in the sample metadata. HLA class I and class II types, where available, came from metadata supplied by the sample provider rather than from assay-based typing. Paper-wide results and their limitations: Clinical and demographic metadata were provided uncurated, with the amount varying by source and participant.

About this clone: The antigen it binds to is not known. No much larger clone exists at a distance of one base, and base qualities are not known.

Whole blood was collected in K2EDTA tubes by collaborating institutions according to the institutions' own protocols. For TCRbeta analysis, collaborators shipped samples as frozen whole blood, isolated PBMCs, or DNA extracted from either of those sample types. TCRbeta CDR3 regions were amplified from genomic DNA by means of the immunoSEQ Assay, a bias-controlled multiplex PCR. The original methods were these. The number of nucleated cells in each sample was estimated by amplification of reference gene primers within the assay. To quantify the absolute abundance of each unique TCRbeta CDR3 rearrangement, sequence reads were collapsed and filtered. For each sample, productive Simpson clonality was calculated as the square root of Simpson's diversity index over productive rearrangements. The immuneACCESS repertoire file appears here via TCRdb, limited to in-frame rearrangements. These files lack a portion of the clones; in checked studies, under half of the deficit traces to unresolved V genes, and the cause of the others is not known. That table gives V, J and clone size, and the DNA gave D and trimming. The sample data list about 59,000 clones, and 60% to 85% of these were observed just once. The ten largest make up 3.2% of the sample.

Via the germline V gene, CDR1 is SGHNT and CDR2 YENEEA. Here V drops 3 bases and J drops 4 bases, and the junction holds 4 bases not matched to any gene. The CDR3 runs 14 residues from the cysteine to the phenylalanine. Only CDR3 DNA remains: 42 bases, in frame from the first base. The chain employs TRBV11-3 and TRBJ1-1; 8 bases in the junction line up with TRBD1. Input material: peripheral blood. This receptor was identified in a man between 60 and 70 years old with acute or convalescent COVID-19. The bases are TGTGCCAGCAGCTTGACAGGGGTTAGCACTGAAGCTTTCTTT. It translates as CASSLTGVSTEAFF.